One and the same sample provided the 10 T cell receptor beta chains below, sequenced in a study of blood T cell repertoires in COVID-19. The protocol was immunoSEQ multiplex PCR, while the TCRdb copy is restricted to in-frame clones and leaves out a portion. The sample contains about 170,000 clones, 85% of which appear only once. The material sequenced was peripheral blood. Every receptor here comes from a human donor with acute or convalescent COVID-19. The donor label of this sample is uncertain.

CDR3 nucleotides: TGTGCCAGCAGCGTCGCTAGGGGTTCCTACGAGCAGTACTTC. Translation: CASSVARGSYEQYF. The J gene is TRBJ2-7, the V gene TRBV7-7; weak D call: TRBD1 (5 bases). The germline CDR1 and CDR2 sequences are SSHAT and FNYEAQ (reference sequence). Trimming shortened V by 5 bases and J by 1 base, and 12 bases separated the two germline ends. The CDR3 runs 14 residues.

The chain uses TRBV7-6 and TRBJ1-6; 8 bases agree with TRBD1. The CDR3 spans 18 residues. With V trimmed by 1 base and J by 3 bases, 8 bases remained unmatched. Germline CDR1 and CDR2: SGHVS and FNYEAQ. The CDR3 loop reads CASSLEATGVNYNSPLHF. CDR3 DNA: TGTGCCAGCAGCTTAGAAGCGACAGGGGTTAACTATAATTCACCCCTCCACTTT.

The sample holds a few counts of this clone. The chain employs TRBV3-1 (or the pseudogene TRBV3-2) and TRBJ2-2; TRBD1 is a possible D gene (6 bases). Germline V CDR1 and CDR2: LGHDT, YNNKEL (reference sequence). The CDR3 has 15 amino acids. Trimming left V 8 bases short and J 1 base short, with 14 bases between. The CDR3 sequence: CASFPGTQNTGELFF. As DNA, the CDR3 is TGTGCCAGCTTTCCCGGGACACAGAACACCGGGGAGCTGTTTTTT.

The chain links TRBV19 to TRBJ2-1, with D tentatively TRBD1 (5 bases). The CDR3 extends over 16 amino acids. Trimming pared 3 bases from V and 0 bases from J, leaving 12 bases between. Germline CDR1 and CDR2: LNHDA and SQIVND (reference sequence). The CDR3 spells CASSIWGRSSYNEQFF. Written as DNA, the CDR3 is TGTGCCAGTAGTATCTGGGGCCGGAGCTCCTACAATGAGCAGTTCTTC.

The chain is built from TRBV6-1 and TRBJ2-3, with D perhaps TRBD2 (6 bases). CDR1 is MNHNS and CDR2 is SASEGT in the germline V gene. Trimming took 0 bases from V and 3 from J, leaving 10 bases between them. The CDR3 is 15 amino acids. The CDR3, as DNA: TGTGCCAGCAGTGAAGCCGGGGGAAAAACAGATACGCAGTATTTT. This gives the protein CASSEAGGKTDTQYF.

The gene calls are TRBV5-1 and TRBJ2-3; D possibly corresponds to TRBD2 (5 bases). V shed 0 bases and J shed 6 bases, with 17 bases lying between them. The CDR3 has 16 amino acids. Per germline, CDR1 SGHRS and CDR2 YFSETQ. This CDR3 is CASSLVGSVGGDTQYF. The CDR3, as DNA: TGCGCCAGCAGCTTGGTTGGTAGCGTTGGTGGGGATACGCAGTATTTT.

The rearrangement uses TRBV5-6 and TRBJ2-7, with 10 nucleotides matching TRBD1. CDR1 SGHDT and CDR2 YYEEEE come from the germline V gene. The junction had 7 bases not matched to a gene; V was cut back by 3 bases and J by 4 bases. The CDR3 is 15 amino acids. The CDR3 sequence is CASSSRDRGKYEQYF. As DNA, the CDR3 is TGTGCCAGCAGCTCCCGGGACAGGGGAAAGTACGAGCAGTACTTC. The full variable domain, completed using reference TRBV5-6 and TRBJ2-7, is DAGVTQSPTHLIKTRGQQVTLRCSPKSGHDTVSWYQQALGQGPQFIFQYYEEEERQRGNFPDRFSGHQFPNYSSELNVNALLLGDSALYLCASSSRDRGKYEQYFGPGTRLTVT.

This chain connects TRBV7-9 to TRBJ1-4, with D unresolved. The CDR3 runs 15 residues. V was shortened by 4 bases and J by 8 bases, with 17 bases between the two germline ends. Germline values: CDR1 SEHNR, CDR2 FQNEAQ (reference sequence). In DNA, the CDR3 is TGTGCCAGCAGCTCTCCCTCCTCTAGGAAGGAAAAACTGTTTTTT. Translating gives CASSSPSSRKEKLFF.

This chain links TRBV7-9 with TRBJ1-2; D is unresolved. Germline V CDR1 and CDR2: SEHNR, FQNEAQ (reference sequence). CDR3 length equals 13 residues. V lost 3 bases and J 4 bases, leaving 9 bases between the germline ends. The CDR3 loop reads CASSFTEFYGYTF. The CDR3 DNA reads as TGTGCCAGCAGCTTTACCGAGTTCTATGGCTACACCTTC.

V and J are TRBV30 and TRBJ1-1, with 9 positions matching TRBD1. Germline V CDR1 and CDR2: GTSNPN, SVGIG (reference sequence). The CDR3 totals 15 residues. Trimming cost V 2 bases and J 6 bases; bases outside gene matches: 10. The CDR3 nucleotides are TGTGCCTGGAGTTCCCAGGACAGGGGACCCTCTGAAGCTTTCTTT. Protein: CAWSSQDRGPSEAFF.